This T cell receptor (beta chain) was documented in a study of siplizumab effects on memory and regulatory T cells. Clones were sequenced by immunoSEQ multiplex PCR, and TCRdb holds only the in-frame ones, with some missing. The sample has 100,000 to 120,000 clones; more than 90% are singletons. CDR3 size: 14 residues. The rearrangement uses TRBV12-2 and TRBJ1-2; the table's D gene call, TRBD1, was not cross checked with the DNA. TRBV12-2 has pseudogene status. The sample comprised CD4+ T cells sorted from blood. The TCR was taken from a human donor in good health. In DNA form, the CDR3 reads TGTGCAAGTCGCTCCCACAGGGCGAACTATGGCTACACCTTC. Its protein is CASRSHRANYGYTF.